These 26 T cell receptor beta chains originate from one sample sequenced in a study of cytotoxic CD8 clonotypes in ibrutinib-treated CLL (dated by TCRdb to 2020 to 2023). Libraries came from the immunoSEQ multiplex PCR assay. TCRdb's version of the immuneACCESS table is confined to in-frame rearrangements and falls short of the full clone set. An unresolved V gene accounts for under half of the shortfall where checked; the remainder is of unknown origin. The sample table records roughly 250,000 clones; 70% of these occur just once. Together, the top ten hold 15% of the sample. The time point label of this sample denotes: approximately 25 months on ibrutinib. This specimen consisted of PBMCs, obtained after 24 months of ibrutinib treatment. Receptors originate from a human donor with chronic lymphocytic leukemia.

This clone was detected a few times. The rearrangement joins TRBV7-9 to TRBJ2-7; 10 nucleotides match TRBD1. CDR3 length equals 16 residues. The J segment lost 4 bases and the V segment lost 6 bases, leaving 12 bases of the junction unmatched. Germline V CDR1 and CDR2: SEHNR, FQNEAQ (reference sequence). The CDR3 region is CASSSNPRQGAYEQYF. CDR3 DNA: TGTGCCAGCAGTTCAAACCCCAGACAGGGGGCTTACGAGCAGTACTTC. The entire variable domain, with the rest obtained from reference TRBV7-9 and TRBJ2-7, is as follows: DTGVSQNPRHKITKRGQNVTFRCDPISEHNRLYWYRQTLGQGPEFLTYFQNEAQLEKSRLLSDRFSAERPKGSFSTLEIQRTEQGDSAMYLCASSSNPRQGAYEQYFGPGTRLTVT.

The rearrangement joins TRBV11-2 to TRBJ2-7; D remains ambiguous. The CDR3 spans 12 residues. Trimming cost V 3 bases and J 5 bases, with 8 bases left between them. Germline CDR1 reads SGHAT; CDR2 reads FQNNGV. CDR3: CASSFINNEQYF. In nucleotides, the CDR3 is TGTGCCAGCAGCTTTATCAACAACGAGCAGTACTTC.

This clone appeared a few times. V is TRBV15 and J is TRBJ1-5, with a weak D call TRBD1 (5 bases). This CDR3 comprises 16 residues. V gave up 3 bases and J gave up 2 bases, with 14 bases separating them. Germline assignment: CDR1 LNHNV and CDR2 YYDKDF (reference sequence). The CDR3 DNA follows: TGTGCCACCAGCAGGAGCAGGGAGATGGGCAATCAGCCCCAGCATTTT. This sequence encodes CATSRSREMGNQPQHF.

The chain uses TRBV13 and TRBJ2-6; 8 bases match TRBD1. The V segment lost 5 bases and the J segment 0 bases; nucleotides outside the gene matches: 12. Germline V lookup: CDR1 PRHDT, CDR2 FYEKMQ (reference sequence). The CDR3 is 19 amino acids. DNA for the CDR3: TGTGCCAGCAGCCGCTGGGACAGGAGGGGGGCCTCTGGGGCCAACGTCCTGACTTTC. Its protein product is CASSRWDRRGASGANVLTF.

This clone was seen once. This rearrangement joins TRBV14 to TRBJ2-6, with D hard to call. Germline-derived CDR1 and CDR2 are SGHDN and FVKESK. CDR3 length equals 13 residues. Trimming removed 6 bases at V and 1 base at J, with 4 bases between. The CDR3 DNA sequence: TGTGCCAGCAGGGAGTCTGGGGCCAACGTCCTGACTTTC. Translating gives CASRESGANVLTF. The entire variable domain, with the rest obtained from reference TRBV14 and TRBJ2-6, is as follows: EAGVTQFPSHSVIEKGQTVTLRCDPISGHDNLYWYRRVMGKEIKFLLHFVKESKQDESGMPNNRFLAERTGGTYSTLKVQPAELEDSGVYFCASRESGANVLTFGAGSRLTVL.

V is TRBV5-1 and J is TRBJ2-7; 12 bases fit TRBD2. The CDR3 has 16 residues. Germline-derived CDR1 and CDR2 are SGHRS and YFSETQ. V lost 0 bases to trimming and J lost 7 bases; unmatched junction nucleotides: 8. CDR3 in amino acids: CASSLALLAGGYEQYF. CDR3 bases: TGCGCCAGCAGCTTGGCCTTACTAGCGGGAGGTTATGAGCAGTACTTC. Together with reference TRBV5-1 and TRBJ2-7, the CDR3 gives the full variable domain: KAGVTQTPRYLIKTRGQQVTLSCSPISGHRSVSWYQQTPGQGLQFLFEYFSETQRNKGNFPGRFSGRQFSNSRSEMNVSTLELGDSALYLCASSLALLAGGYEQYFGPGTRLTVT.

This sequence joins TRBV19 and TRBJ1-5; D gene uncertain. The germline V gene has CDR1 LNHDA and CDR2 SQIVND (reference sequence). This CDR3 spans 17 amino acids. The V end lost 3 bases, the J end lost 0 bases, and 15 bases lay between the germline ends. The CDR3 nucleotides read TGTGCCAGTAGTATCCAATCAGGAGGGAATAGCAATCAGCCCCAGCATTTT. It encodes CASSIQSGGNSNQPQHF.

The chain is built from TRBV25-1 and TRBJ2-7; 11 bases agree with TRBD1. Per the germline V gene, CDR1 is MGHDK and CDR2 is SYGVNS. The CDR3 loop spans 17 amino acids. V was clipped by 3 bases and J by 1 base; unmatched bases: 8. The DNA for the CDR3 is TGTGCCAGCAGTGACCGAGGGACAGGGGGAAAATCCTACGAGCAGTACTTC. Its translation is CASSDRGTGGKSYEQYF.

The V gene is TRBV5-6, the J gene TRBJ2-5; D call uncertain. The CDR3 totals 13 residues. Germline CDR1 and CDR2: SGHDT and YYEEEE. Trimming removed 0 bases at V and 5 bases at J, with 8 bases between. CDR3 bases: TGTGCCAGCAGCTTGGCCAGCTATGAGACCCAGTACTTC. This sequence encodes CASSLASYETQYF.

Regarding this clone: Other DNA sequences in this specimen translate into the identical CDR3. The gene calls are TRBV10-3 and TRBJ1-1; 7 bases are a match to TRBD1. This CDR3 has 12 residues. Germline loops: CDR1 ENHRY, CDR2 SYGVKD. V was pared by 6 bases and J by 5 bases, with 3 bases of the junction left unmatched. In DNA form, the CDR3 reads TGTGCCATCAGAACAGGGGAGACTGAAGCTTTCTTT. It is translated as CAIRTGETEAFF.

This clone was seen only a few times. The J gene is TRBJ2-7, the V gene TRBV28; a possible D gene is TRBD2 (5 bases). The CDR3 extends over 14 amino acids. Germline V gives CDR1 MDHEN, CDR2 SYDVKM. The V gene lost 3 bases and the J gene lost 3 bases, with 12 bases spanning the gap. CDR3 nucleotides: TGTGCCAGCAGTTTGGGCGGGTCCCACTACGAGCAGTACTTC. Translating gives CASSLGGSHYEQYF.

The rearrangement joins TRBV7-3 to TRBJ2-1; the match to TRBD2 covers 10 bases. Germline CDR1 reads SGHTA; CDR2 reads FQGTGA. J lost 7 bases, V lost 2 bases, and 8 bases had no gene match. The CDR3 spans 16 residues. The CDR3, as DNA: TGTGCCAGCAGCTTATTCTCTAGCGGGAGTTCTAATGAGCAGTTCTTC. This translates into CASSLFSSGSSNEQFF.

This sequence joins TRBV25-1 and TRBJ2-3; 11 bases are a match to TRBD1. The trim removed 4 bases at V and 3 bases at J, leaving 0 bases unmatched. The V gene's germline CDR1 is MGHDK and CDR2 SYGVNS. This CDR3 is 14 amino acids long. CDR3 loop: CASSGDRGTDTQYF. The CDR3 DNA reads TGTGCCAGCAGTGGGGACAGGGGGACAGATACGCAGTATTTT.

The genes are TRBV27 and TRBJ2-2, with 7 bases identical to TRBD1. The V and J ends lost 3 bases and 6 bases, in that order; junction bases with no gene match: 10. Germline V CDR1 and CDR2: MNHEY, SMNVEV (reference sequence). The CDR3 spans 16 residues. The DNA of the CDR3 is TGTGCCAGCAGTTTCCCTGACAGGGCAGGGGCCGGGGAGCTGTTTTTT. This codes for CASSFPDRAGAGELFF.

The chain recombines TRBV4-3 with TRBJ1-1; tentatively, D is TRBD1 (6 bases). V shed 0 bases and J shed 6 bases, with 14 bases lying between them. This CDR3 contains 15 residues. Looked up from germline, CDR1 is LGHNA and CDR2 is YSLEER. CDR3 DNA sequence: TGCGCCAGCAGCCAAGAGGGGGCGGGTGGCGCTGAAGCTTTCTTT. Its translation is CASSQEGAGGAEAFF.

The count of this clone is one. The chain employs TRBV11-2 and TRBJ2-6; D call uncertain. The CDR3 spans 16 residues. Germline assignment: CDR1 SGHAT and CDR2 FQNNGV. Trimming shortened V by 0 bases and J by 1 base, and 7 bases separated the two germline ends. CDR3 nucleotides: TGTGCCAGCAGCTTAGAAGGCGGATCTGGGGCCAACGTCCTGACTTTC. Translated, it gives CASSLEGGSGANVLTF.

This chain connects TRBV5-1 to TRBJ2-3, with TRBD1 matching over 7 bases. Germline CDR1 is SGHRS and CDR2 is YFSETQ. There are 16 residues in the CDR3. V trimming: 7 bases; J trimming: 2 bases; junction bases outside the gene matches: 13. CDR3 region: CASERGDRAVTDTQYF. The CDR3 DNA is TGCGCCAGCGAGAGGGGTGACAGGGCGGTCACAGATACGCAGTATTTT.

DNA of the CDR3: TGTGCCATCAGTGAGGAGACTAGCGGGAGGGCCAAACCGTTCTTC. Translated, it gives CAISEETSGRAKPFF. This sequence joins TRBV10-3 and TRBJ2-1, with 14 bases lining up with TRBD2. CDR3 length: 15 amino acids. Germline V lookup: CDR1 ENHRY, CDR2 SYGVKD. Losses at the gene ends were 2 bases for V and 15 bases for J; bases not matched to a gene: 9.

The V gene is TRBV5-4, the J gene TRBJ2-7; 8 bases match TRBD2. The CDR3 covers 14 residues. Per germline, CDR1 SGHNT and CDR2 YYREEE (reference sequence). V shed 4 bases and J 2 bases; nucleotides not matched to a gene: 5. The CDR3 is CASSLGLVPYEQYF. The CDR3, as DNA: TGTGCCAGCAGCCTGGGACTAGTGCCCTACGAGCAGTACTTC.

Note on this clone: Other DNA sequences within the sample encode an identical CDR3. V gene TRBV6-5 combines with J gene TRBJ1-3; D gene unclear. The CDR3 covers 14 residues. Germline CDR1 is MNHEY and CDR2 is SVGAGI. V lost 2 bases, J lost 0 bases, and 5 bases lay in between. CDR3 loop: CASSYGSSGNTIYF. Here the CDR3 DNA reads TGTGCCAGCAGTTACGGCAGCTCTGGAAACACCATATATTTT.

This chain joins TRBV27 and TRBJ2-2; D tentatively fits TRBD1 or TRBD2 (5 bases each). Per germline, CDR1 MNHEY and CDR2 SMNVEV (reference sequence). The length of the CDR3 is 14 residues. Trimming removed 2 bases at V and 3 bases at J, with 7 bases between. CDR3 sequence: CASSLGGYTGELFF. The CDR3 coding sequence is TGTGCCAGCAGTTTAGGGGGTTACACCGGGGAGCTGTTTTTT.

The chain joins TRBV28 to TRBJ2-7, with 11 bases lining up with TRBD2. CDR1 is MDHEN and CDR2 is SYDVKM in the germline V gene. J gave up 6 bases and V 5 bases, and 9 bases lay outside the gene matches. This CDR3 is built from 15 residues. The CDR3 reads CASSLTSGMVREQYF. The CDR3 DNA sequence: TGTGCCAGCAGTCTGACTAGCGGGATGGTCCGCGAGCAGTACTTC.

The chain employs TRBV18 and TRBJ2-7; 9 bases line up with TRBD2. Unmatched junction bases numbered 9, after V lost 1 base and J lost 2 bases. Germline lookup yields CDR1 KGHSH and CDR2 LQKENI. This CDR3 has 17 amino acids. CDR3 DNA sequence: TGTGCCAGCTCACCACGTAGGTGGGCGGGAGGGACCTACGAGCAGTACTTC. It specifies CASSPRRWAGGTYEQYF.

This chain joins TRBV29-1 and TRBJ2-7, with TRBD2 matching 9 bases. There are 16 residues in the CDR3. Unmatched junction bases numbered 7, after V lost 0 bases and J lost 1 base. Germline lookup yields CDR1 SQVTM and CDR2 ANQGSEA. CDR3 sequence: CSVEEGRLAGSYEQYF. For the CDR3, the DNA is TGCAGCGTTGAAGAGGGGAGGCTAGCGGGATCCTACGAGCAGTACTTC.

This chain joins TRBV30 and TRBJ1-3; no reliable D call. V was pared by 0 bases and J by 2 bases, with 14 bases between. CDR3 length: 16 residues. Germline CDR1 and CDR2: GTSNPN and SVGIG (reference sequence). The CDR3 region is CAWSVSLGSAGNTIYF. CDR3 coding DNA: TGTGCCTGGAGTGTTTCCTTGGGTTCTGCTGGAAACACCATATATTTT.

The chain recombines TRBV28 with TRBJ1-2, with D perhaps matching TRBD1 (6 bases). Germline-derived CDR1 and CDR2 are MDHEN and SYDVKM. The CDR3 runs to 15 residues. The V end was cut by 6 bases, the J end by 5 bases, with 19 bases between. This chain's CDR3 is CASSSTGGGWYGYTF. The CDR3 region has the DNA TGTGCCAGCAGCTCAACCGGAGGGGGTTGGTATGGCTACACCTTC.